This is a list of T cell receptor beta chains from one sample in a study of cytomegalovirus exposure and HLA in healthy donors. This table comes from immunoSEQ multiplex PCR, and its TCRdb copy is limited to in-frame clones, with some not included. There are 150,000 to 200,000 clones in the sample; around four fifths occur only once, and about 10% lies in the top ten. The sample taken for sequencing was PBMCs. All receptors derive from a man aged 45-65 years in good health and CMV-seropositive. CDR3s include the opening cysteine and the closing phenylalanine or tryptophan. D genes are given only for firm matches. Some rows have no size entry. The others give once, few or many, or a class for an expanded clone.

.	TRBV9	TRBJ2-7	TRBD1	CASSAGTGPYEQYF	TGTGCCAGCAGCGCCGGGACAGGGCCCTACGAGCAGTACTTC
.	TRBV19	TRBJ1-5	TRBD1	CASGTGDNRQPQHF	TGTGCCAGTGGGACAGGGGATAATAGACAGCCCCAGCATTTT
.	TRBV4-3	TRBJ2-7	TRBD2	CASSQGLAASYEQYF	TGCGCCAGCAGCCAAGGACTAGCGGCCTCCTACGAGCAGTACTTC
once	TRBV9	TRBJ2-3	TRBD2	CASSFRHGGGGSTDTQYF	TGTGCCAGCAGCTTCCGCCACGGGGGGGGAGGATCCACAGATACGCAGTATTTT
.	TRBV2	TRBJ2-1	.	CASSGRGRNEQFF	TGTGCCAGCAGTGGACGGGGAAGAAATGAGCAGTTCTTC
.	TRBV5-4	TRBJ2-5	.	CASSLEYQETQYF	TGTGCCAGCAGCTTGGAATATCAAGAGACCCAGTACTTC
few	TRBV6-4	TRBJ1-5	TRBD1	CASTNPRPGQGHYSNQPQHF	TGTGCCAGCACCAACCCCCGACCCGGACAGGGACACTATAGCAATCAGCCCCAGCATTTT
.	TRBV19	TRBJ1-5	TRBD1	CASSNAGTASNQPQHF	TGTGCCAGTAGTAACGCCGGGACAGCGAGCAATCAGCCCCAGCATTTT
.	TRBV6-5	TRBJ2-5	TRBD2	CASSQGLVRETQYF	TGTGCCAGCAGTCAAGGACTAGTGAGAGAGACCCAGTACTTC
few	TRBV2	TRBJ2-1	TRBD2	CASRVTSGGLYNEQFF	TGTGCCAGCAGGGTGACTAGCGGGGGGCTGTACAATGAGCAGTTCTTC
.	TRBV15	TRBJ2-1	TRBD2	CATSERRLAGTTQFF	TGTGCCACCAGCGAGCGCCGACTAGCGGGGACCACTCAGTTCTTC
.	TRBV5-5	TRBJ2-7	.	CASSLVSSKDYEQYF	TGTGCCAGCAGCTTGGTCTCTAGCAAAGACTACGAGCAGTACTTC
.	TRBV7-9	TRBJ2-3	TRBD2	CASKKSSGTSTDTQYF	TGTGCCAGCAAAAAATCTAGCGGCACTAGCACAGATACGCAGTATTTT
few	TRBV7-3	TRBJ2-5	.	CASSLMGAGETQYF	TGTGCCAGCAGCTTAATGGGGGCCGGAGAGACCCAGTACTTC
.	TRBV7-6	TRBJ2-7	TRBD1	CASSYRQGAYEQYF	TGTGCCAGCAGCTACAGACAGGGCGCCTACGAGCAGTACTTC
.	TRBV18	TRBJ1-5	TRBD1	CASSLGQLRNQPQHF	TGTGCCAGCTCACTGGGACAGCTACGCAATCAGCCCCAGCATTTT
.	TRBV6-1	TRBJ1-1	.	CASINTGYTEAFF	TGTGCCAGCATCAACACGGGGTACACTGAAGCTTTCTTT
.	TRBV5-1	TRBJ1-4	.	CASSIQGRHEKLFF	TGCGCCAGCAGCATTCAGGGGCGCCATGAAAAACTGTTTTTT
.	TRBV7-3	TRBJ2-1	.	CASSLRGTSAEQFF	TGTGCCAGCAGCTTAAGGGGCACGTCCGCTGAGCAGTTCTTC
.	TRBV30	TRBJ2-7	.	CALDHRPRDYEQYF	TGTGCCCTGGACCATAGGCCCCGGGACTACGAGCAGTACTTC
.	TRBV6-6	TRBJ2-1	.	CASSSGGLAYNEQFF	TGTGCCAGCAGTTCGGGGGGCCTCGCCTACAATGAGCAGTTCTTC
.	TRBV5-1	TRBJ2-7	.	CASSLAPGVGYEQYF	TGCGCCAGCAGCTTGGCCCCAGGGGTGGGCTACGAGCAGTACTTC
.	TRBV9	TRBJ2-6	.	CASSVRQSNSGANVLTF	TGTGCCAGCAGCGTAAGACAGTCAAACTCTGGGGCCAACGTCCTGACTTTC
.	TRBV7-9	TRBJ1-5	TRBD1	CASSQQGYNQPQHF	TGTGCCAGCAGCCAACAGGGGTACAATCAGCCCCAGCATTTT
few	TRBV6-1	TRBJ2-7	TRBD2	CASSMWGGSYEQYF	TGTGCCAGCAGTATGTGGGGGGGGTCCTACGAGCAGTACTTC
.	TRBV10-2	TRBJ2-6	.	CASSWTGNSGANVLTF	TGCGCCAGCAGTTGGACCGGGAACTCTGGGGCCAACGTCCTGACTTTC
few	TRBV4-3	TRBJ2-1	.	CASSPQLLGVSTSSYNEQFF	TGCGCCAGCAGCCCCCAATTGCTAGGGGTTTCCACCTCCTCCTACAATGAGCAGTTCTTC
.	TRBV6-1	TRBJ1-2	TRBD1	CASSERTGNGGYTF	TGTGCCAGCAGTGAGCGGACAGGGAACGGTGGCTACACCTTC
.	TRBV7-9	TRBJ2-7	.	CASSPLGSYEQYF	TGTGCCAGCAGCCCTCTGGGGAGCTACGAGCAGTACTTC
.	TRBV7-2	TRBJ2-5	TRBD2	CASSLGSSGSKETQYF	TGTGCCAGCAGCTTAGGATCTAGCGGGTCGAAAGAGACCCAGTACTTC
.	TRBV5-4	TRBJ2-7	.	CASSPVGRRDEQYF	TGTGCCAGCAGCCCGGTGGGCCGTAGAGACGAGCAGTACTTC
.	TRBV14	TRBJ2-1	TRBD2	CASSQVGGASGRDEQFF	TGTGCCAGCAGCCAAGTCGGCGGGGCTAGCGGGAGGGATGAGCAGTTCTTC
.	TRBV19	TRBJ2-1	.	CASSTTGAYNEQFF	TGTGCCAGTTCCACGACAGGTGCCTACAATGAGCAGTTCTTC
.	TRBV28	TRBJ2-7	.	CASSLSAGASEQYF	TGTGCCAGCAGTTTATCGGCAGGGGCGTCCGAGCAGTACTTC
.	TRBV4-3	TRBJ1-2	TRBD1	CASSQDPPRQGFSYGYTF	TGCGCCAGCAGCCAAGATCCCCCTAGACAGGGATTCTCCTATGGCTACACCTTC
.	TRBV19	TRBJ1-1	.	CASRQQEGHAFF	TGTGCCAGTAGGCAACAGGAAGGGCATGCTTTCTTT
.	TRBV5-1	TRBJ2-7	TRBD2	CASSHRLAGSYEQYF	TGCGCCAGCAGTCACCGACTAGCGGGCTCCTACGAGCAGTACTTC
once	TRBV7-3	TRBJ2-7	TRBD1	CASSAIDRGFSYEQYF	TGTGCCAGCAGCGCCATCGACAGGGGTTTCTCCTACGAGCAGTACTTC
.	TRBV6-5	TRBJ2-5	TRBD1	CASSSRTGVETQYF	TGTGCCAGCAGTAGCAGAACAGGGGTGGAGACCCAGTACTTC
.	TRBV29-1	TRBJ2-1	TRBD2	CSVEIGTSGRLNEQFF	TGCAGCGTTGAAATAGGGACTAGCGGGAGGCTCAATGAGCAGTTCTTC
few	TRBV5-8	TRBJ2-4	TRBD1	CASSPGQGTAKNIQYF	TGTGCCAGCAGCCCGGGACAGGGTACTGCCAAAAACATTCAGTACTTC
.	TRBV20-1	TRBJ2-7	TRBD2	CSAKSGDEQYF	TGCAGTGCTAAGAGCGGGGACGAGCAGTACTTC
.	TRBV7-2	TRBJ2-5	.	CASSRGSVGETQYF	TGTGCCAGCAGCCGAGGGTCCGTGGGAGAGACCCAGTACTTC
.	TRBV5-4	TRBJ1-1	.	CASSISGTEAFF	TGTGCCAGCAGCATATCGGGCACTGAAGCTTTCTTT
.	TRBV5-4	TRBJ2-6	TRBD1	CASSLGANRGRATVLTF	TGTGCCAGCAGCTTGGGGGCTAACAGGGGGCGAGCTACCGTCCTGACTTTC
few	TRBV12-5	TRBJ1-1	.	CASGSGYAEAFF	TGTGCTAGTGGTTCGGGATACGCTGAAGCTTTCTTT
once	TRBV6-5	TRBJ1-5	.	CASRQGIGQPQHF	TGTGCCAGCAGACAGGGTATTGGTCAGCCCCAGCATTTT
medium-sized	TRBV28	TRBJ1-1	TRBD1	CASSLRQGEAFF	TGTGCCAGCAGTTTGCGACAGGGGGAAGCTTTCTTT
.	TRBV2	TRBJ1-1	.	CASNSLVNTEAFF	TGTGCCAGCAACTCCCTCGTGAACACTGAAGCTTTCTTT
once	TRBV19	TRBJ2-7	TRBD2	CASGGSLGGEQYF	TGTGCCAGCGGGGGGTCCTTAGGAGGCGAGCAGTACTTC
.	TRBV5-8	TRBJ2-1	TRBD1	CASSLLTGAYNEQFF	TGTGCCAGCAGCCTCTTGACAGGGGCCTACAATGAGCAGTTCTTC
.	TRBV19	TRBJ1-5	.	CASGGERRNQPQHF	TGTGCCAGCGGAGGGGAGAGGCGCAATCAGCCCCAGCATTTT
once	TRBV6-1	TRBJ1-5	TRBD1	CASSPGGQVQPQHF	TGTGCCAGCAGTCCAGGGGGGCAGGTTCAGCCCCAGCATTTT
.	TRBV4-3	TRBJ2-1	TRBD1	CASSQASGTAYNEQFF	TGCGCCAGCAGCCAAGCCTCCGGGACAGCTTACAATGAGCAGTTCTTC
.	TRBV2	TRBJ2-2	.	CAITLEGAFTGELFF	TGTGCCATAACGCTGGAGGGGGCGTTCACCGGGGAGCTGTTTTTT
.	TRBV27	TRBJ2-7	.	CASSLWGANEQYF	TGTGCCAGCAGTTTATGGGGCGCGAATGAGCAGTACTTC
.	TRBV4-3	TRBJ1-5	.	CASSHRLKDQPQHF	TGCGCCAGCAGCCATCGACTTAAAGATCAGCCCCAGCATTTT
few	TRBV2	TRBJ2-1	.	CASGPISGSVDEQFF	TGTGCCAGCGGACCTATATCGGGGAGTGTGGATGAGCAGTTCTTC
few	TRBV7-9	TRBJ1-1	.	CASNPDSNTEAFF	TGTGCCAGCAACCCAGACAGCAACACTGAAGCTTTCTTT
.	TRBV20-1	TRBJ1-4	.	CSAPLREKLFF	TGCAGTGCCCCCCTCAGGGAAAAACTGTTTTTT